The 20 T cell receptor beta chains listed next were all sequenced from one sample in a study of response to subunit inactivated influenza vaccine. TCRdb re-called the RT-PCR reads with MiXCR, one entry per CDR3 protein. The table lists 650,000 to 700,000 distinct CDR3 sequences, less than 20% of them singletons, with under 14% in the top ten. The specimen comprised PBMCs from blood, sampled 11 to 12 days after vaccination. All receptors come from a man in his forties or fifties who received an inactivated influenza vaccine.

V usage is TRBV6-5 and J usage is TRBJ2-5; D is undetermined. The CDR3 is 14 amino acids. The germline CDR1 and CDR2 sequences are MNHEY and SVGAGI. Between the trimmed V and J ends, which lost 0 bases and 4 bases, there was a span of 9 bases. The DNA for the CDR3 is TGTGCCAGCAGTTACTCGAGCGTGGGAGAGACCCAGTACTTC. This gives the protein CASSYSSVGETQYF.

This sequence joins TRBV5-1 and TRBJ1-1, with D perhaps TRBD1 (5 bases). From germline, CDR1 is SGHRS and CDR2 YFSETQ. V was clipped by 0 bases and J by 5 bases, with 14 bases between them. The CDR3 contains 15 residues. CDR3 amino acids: CASSLGGQGWTEAFF. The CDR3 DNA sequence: TGCGCCAGCAGCTTGGGTGGGCAGGGATGGACTGAAGCTTTCTTT.

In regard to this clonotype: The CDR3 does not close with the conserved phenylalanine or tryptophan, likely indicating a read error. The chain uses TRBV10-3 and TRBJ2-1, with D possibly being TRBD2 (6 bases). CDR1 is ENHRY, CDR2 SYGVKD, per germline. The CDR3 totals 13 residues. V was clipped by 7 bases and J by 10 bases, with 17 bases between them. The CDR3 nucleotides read TGTGCCATCACCCGGGACTCCCCTGGCGAGCAGTTCTAC. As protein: CAITRDSPGEQFY.

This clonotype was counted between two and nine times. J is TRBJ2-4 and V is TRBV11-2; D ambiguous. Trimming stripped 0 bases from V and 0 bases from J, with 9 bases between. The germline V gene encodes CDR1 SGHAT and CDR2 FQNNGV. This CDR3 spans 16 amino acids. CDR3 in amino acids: CASSLDRRLAKNIQYF. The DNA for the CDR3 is TGTGCCAGCAGCTTAGATAGAAGACTAGCCAAAAACATTCAGTACTTC.

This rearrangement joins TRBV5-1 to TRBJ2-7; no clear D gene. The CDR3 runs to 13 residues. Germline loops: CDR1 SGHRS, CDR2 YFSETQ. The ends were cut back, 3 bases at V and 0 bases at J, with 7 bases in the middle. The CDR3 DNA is TGCGCCAGCAGCTCCAACCCCTCCTACGAGCAGTACTTC. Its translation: CASSSNPSYEQYF.

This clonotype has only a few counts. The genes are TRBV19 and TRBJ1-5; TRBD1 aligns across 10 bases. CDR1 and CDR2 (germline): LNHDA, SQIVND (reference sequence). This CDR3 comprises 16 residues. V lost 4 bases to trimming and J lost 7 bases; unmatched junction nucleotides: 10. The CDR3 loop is CASSSRDRGFGQPQHF. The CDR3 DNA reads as TGTGCCAGTAGTAGCCGGGACAGGGGATTCGGACAGCCCCAGCATTTT.

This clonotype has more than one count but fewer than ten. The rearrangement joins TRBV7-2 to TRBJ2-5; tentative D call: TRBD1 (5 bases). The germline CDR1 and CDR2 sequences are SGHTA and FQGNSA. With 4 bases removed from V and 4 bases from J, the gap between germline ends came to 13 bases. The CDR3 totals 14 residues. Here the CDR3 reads CASSSWGRVETQYF. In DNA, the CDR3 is TGTGCCAGCAGCTCTTGGGGCAGGGTAGAGACCCAGTACTTC.

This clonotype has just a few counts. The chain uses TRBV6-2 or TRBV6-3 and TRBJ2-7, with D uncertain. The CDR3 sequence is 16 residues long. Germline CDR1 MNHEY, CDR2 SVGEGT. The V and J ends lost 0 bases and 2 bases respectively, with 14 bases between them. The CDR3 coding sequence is TGTGCCAGCAGTTACTCGATTGGCCGGACGACCTACGAGCAGTACTTC. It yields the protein CASSYSIGRTTYEQYF.

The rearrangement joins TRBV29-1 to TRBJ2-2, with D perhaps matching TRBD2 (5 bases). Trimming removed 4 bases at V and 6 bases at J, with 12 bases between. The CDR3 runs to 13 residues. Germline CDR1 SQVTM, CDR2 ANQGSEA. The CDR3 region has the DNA TGCAGCGTTGGAACTAGTTTCGCCGGGGAGCTGTTTTTT. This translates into CSVGTSFAGELFF.

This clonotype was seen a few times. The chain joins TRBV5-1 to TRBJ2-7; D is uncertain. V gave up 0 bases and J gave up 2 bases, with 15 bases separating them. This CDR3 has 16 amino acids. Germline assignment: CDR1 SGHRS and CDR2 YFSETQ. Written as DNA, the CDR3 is TGCGCCAGCAGCTTGGGGACGGAACACGGAACCTACGAGCAGTACTTC. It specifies CASSLGTEHGTYEQYF.

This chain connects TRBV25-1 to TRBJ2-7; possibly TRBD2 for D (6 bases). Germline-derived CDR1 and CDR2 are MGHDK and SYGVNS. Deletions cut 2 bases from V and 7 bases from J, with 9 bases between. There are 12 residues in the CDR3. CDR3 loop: CASSEVGTEQYF. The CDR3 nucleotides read TGTGCCAGCAGTGAAGTGGGGACTGAGCAGTACTTC.

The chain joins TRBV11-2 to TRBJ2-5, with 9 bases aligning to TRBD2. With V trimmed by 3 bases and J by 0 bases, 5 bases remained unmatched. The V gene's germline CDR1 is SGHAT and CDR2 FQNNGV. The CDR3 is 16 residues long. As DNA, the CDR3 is TGTGCCAGCAGCTTCCCCCTAGCGGGGTACCAAGAGACCCAGTACTTC. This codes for CASSFPLAGYQETQYF.

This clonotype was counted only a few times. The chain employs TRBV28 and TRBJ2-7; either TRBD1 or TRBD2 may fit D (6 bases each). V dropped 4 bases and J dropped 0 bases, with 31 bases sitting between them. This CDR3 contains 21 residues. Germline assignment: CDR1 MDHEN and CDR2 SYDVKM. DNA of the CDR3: TGTGCCAGCAGTTACCCCCAACTTAACGGGGGCCCGCGGTCCTCCTCCTACGAGCAGTACTTC. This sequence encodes CASSYPQLNGGPRSSSYEQYF.

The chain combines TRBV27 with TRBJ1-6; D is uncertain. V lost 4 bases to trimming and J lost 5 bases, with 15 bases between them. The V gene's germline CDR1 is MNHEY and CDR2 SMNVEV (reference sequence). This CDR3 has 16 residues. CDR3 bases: TGTGCCAGCAGTTCCTCAGGACTGTCAAATAATTCACCCCTCCACTTT. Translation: CASSSSGLSNNSPLHF.

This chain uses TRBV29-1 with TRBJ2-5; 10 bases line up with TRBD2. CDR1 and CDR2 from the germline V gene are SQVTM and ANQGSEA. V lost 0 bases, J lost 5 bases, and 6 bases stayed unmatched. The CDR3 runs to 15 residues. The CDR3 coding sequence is TGCAGCGTTGAAGAGTCTAGCGGGGGTGGGGAGACCCAGTACTTC. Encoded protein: CSVEESSGGGETQYF.

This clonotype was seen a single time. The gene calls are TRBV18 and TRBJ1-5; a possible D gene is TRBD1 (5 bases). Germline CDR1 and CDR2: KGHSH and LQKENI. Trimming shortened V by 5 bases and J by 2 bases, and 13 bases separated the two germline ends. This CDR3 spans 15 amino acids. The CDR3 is CASSAAGNGNQPQHF. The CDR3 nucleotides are TGTGCCAGCTCAGCGGCAGGGAATGGCAATCAGCCCCAGCATTTT.

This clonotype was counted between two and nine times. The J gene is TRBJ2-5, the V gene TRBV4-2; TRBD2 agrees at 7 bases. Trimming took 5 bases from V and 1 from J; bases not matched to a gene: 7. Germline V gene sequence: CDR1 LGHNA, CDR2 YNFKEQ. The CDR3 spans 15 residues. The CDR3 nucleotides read TGTGCCAGCAGCTGGGGAGTAGCGGGCCAAGAGACCCAGTACTTC. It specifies CASSWGVAGQETQYF.

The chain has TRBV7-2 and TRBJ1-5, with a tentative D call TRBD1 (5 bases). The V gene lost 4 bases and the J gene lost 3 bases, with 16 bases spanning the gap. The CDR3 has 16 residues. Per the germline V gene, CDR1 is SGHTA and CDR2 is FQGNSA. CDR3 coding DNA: TGTGCCAGCAGCTGGAGGGTGGCAGGGACCAATCAGCCCCAGCATTTT. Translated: CASSWRVAGTNQPQHF.

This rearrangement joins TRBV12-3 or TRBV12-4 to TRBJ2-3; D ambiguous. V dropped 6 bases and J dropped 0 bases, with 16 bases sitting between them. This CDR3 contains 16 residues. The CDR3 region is CASSLPGGPSTDTQYF. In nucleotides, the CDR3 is TGTGCCAGCAGCCTCCCCGGTGGCCCTAGCACAGATACGCAGTATTTT.

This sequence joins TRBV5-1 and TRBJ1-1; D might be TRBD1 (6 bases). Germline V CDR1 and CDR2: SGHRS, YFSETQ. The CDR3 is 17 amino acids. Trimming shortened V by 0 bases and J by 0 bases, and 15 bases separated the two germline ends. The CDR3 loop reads CASSLDPTGTMNTEAFF. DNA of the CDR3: TGCGCCAGCAGCTTGGATCCAACAGGGACCATGAACACTGAAGCTTTCTTT.